This T cell receptor beta chain was sequenced in a study of TIL therapy for anti-PD-1-resistant metastatic lung cancer (dated by TCRdb to the early 2020s). In terms of the full investigation: Tumors were collected before any PD-1/PD-L1 blockade, after which patients were given nivolumab, and patients who progressed were given lymphodepletion, an infusion of expanded TIL and IL-2. T cell receptor beta sequencing of tumor and peripheral blood served to follow clonotypes across the tumor, the expanded TIL product, and serial blood samples. A median non-synonymous tumor mutation burden of over 1.2 mutations per megabase was determined across the cohort by whole-exome sequencing. The cohort was composed predominantly of lung adenocarcinoma, with a few EGFR-mutant and two ALK-rearranged tumors included, and half of patients were identified as current or former smokers. Among the enrolled patients, the median age was 54 years (range 38-75), and the median tumor PD-L1 proportion score was about 6%. Overall results and qualifications from the work: The baseline peripheral repertoire was partially replaced by infused TIL clonotypes, which then decayed over months, and persistence showed no apparent association with response. Because the cohort was highly selected, with more treatment-naive, never-smoker and oncogene-addicted patients than is typical, generalizability is limited. The study protocol defined all tumor marker inferences as exploratory.

The immunoSEQ v3 hsTCRB kit was used to amplify TCR beta CDR3 regions from genomic DNA through bias-controlled multiplex PCR. TCR libraries were sequenced on an Illumina NextSeq 500 to some 1.8 million read pairs for survey level or roughly 5-6.5 million for deep level. In the paper's pipeline: Clonality was reported by immunoSEQ Analyzer software, which also assigned V, D and J genes and filtered out non-productive sequences. Repertoires of infused TIL and blood were compared using productive Simpson clonality and the Morisita overlap index of productive TRB rearrangements. Absolute clonotype counts in blood were estimated as lymphocyte count times CD3+ fraction times the clone's productive frequency. TCRdb's version of the immuneACCESS table is confined to in-frame rearrangements and falls short of the full clone set. An unresolved V gene accounts for under half of the shortfall where checked; the remainder is of unknown origin. That table is the source of V, J and clone size, and D and trimming were worked out from the DNA. This sample lists tens of thousands of clones; roughly 84% were detected once. The ten largest clones take up about 2.5% of the sample.

On this clone itself: This clone's antigen is unknown. Base qualities are missing; no much larger clone stands one base away.

What the time point label conveys for this sample: pre-treatment sample, taken before nivolumab and TIL therapy. Between late 2017 and early 2020, a dual-center phase I trial enrolled adults who had stage 4 NSCLC. The samples were obtained from a phase I trial that was single-arm and open-label and tested tumor-infiltrating lymphocyte therapy combined with nivolumab in advanced non-small cell lung cancer. Mononuclear cells from blood collected in EDTA tubes were isolated on a Ficoll gradient and snap-frozen as pellets, and DNA was then extracted using a Qiagen mini-prep kit. The clonotype originates from a person aged 25 to 85 with non-small cell lung cancer. The source material was blood, sampled at baseline.

The CDR3 has the sequence CASSESRNGEQFF. The DNA is as follows: TGCGCCAGCAGTGAGTCGAGAAACGGTGAGCAGTTCTTC. The chain is made from TRBV10-1 and TRBJ2-1; the D gene cannot be resolved reliably. The CDR3 has 13 amino acids, counting the end cysteine and phenylalanine. Just the 39-base CDR3 DNA is kept, in frame starting at base 1. The germline V gene (reference sequence) specifies WNHNN as CDR1 and SYGVQD as CDR2. At the junction V is shortened by 0 bases and J by 9 bases, with 9 bases in between.